The rows below give T cell receptor beta chains drawn from one sample of a study of blood T cell repertoires in COVID-19. The table came from immunoSEQ multiplex PCR; TCRdb's copy has only in-frame clones and leaves some out. This sample has around 85,000 clones, with almost 90% found just once. Material: peripheral blood. All receptors derive from a woman older than 75 with active or convalescent COVID-19. CDR3s include the opening cysteine and the closing phenylalanine or tryptophan. The D gene is left open where the match is weak. The listing skips clone size in some rows; elsewhere it reads once, few, many or a size class.

D,J,V,size,CDR3,DNA
TRBD2,TRBJ2-1,TRBV28,.,CASSEVAGGSNEQFF,TGTGCCAGCAGTGAGGTAGCGGGAGGGTCCAATGAGCAGTTCTTC
TRBD1,TRBJ2-2,TRBV19,.,CALQTQGDGELFF,TGTGCCCTCCAAACCCAGGGGGACGGGGAGCTGTTTTTT
.,TRBJ2-5,TRBV5-4,.,CASSFGLMIQETQYF,TGTGCCAGCAGCTTCGGTCTCATGATCCAAGAGACCCAGTACTTC
.,TRBJ2-3,TRBV27,.,CASARVPPDTQYF,TGTGCCAGCGCGCGGGTCCCACCAGATACGCAGTATTTT
.,TRBJ2-2,TRBV19,once,CASSIESGGAGTGELFF,TGTGCCAGTAGTATAGAATCTGGGGGGGCTGGCACCGGGGAGCTGTTTTTT
TRBD1,TRBJ1-4,TRBV5-8,.,CASSPGQGAISTNEKLFF,TGTGCCAGCAGCCCCGGACAGGGGGCGATATCAACTAATGAAAAACTGTTTTTT
.,TRBJ2-5,TRBV19,.,CASSRAGNQETQYF,TGTGCCAGTAGTCGGGCAGGGAACCAAGAGACCCAGTACTTC
.,TRBJ2-3,TRBV7-3,.,CASSLGAHTDTQYF,TGTGCCAGCAGCTTGGGGGCCCACACAGATACGCAGTATTTT
TRBD2,TRBJ2-3,TRBV18,.,CASSPASGRGGTDTQYF,TGTGCCAGCTCACCGGCTAGCGGGAGAGGAGGGACAGATACGCAGTATTTT
.,TRBJ2-7,TRBV5-1,once,CASSLNSGTYEQYF,TGCGCCAGCAGCTTGAATTCAGGAACCTACGAGCAGTACTTC
TRBD1,TRBJ2-5,TRBV5-1,.,CASSDHTNRQGKTQYF,TGCGCCAGCAGCGATCACACCAACCGACAGGGGAAGACCCAGTACTTC
.,TRBJ1-5,TRBV12-3/TRBV12-4,.,CASSPTREPQHF,TGTGCCAGCAGTCCCACCCGAGAGCCCCAGCATTTT
.,TRBJ1-2,TRBV28,.,CASSFSGRGRGYGYTF,TGTGCCAGCAGTTTTTCTGGGAGGGGACGAGGCTATGGCTACACCTTC
TRBD2,TRBJ2-7,TRBV28,.,CASSLGASGVYEQYF,TGTGCCAGCAGTTTAGGGGCTAGCGGGGTCTACGAGCAGTACTTC
.,TRBJ2-7,TRBV4-3,.,CASSQAFGNSYEQYF,TGCGCCAGCAGCCAAGCTTTTGGCAACTCCTACGAGCAGTACTTC